This T cell receptor beta chain appears in the sequencing data of a study of neoadjuvant anti-PD-1 for oral cavity cancer. The CDR3 has 17 residues. The germline CDR1 and CDR2 sequences are SGHTA and FQGNSA. Trimming cost V 0 bases and J 0 bases, with 14 bases left between them. Using immunoSEQ multiplex PCR, the repertoire was profiled, and TCRdb retains in-frame clones only, with some absent. The data show 50,000 to 65,000 clones, with more than 65% seen just once and just over 2.5% held by the top ten. This specimen was PBMCs, taken before nivolumab (anti-PD-1) treatment. This sequence joins TRBV7-2 and TRBJ1-2, with D possibly TRBD1 on 6 matching bases. The TCR comes from a person aged 35-79 years with oral cavity squamous cell carcinoma. This CDR3 is CASSLAPGQLTNYGYTF. DNA of the CDR3: TGTGCCAGCAGCTTAGCGCCCGGACAGCTAACTAACTATGGCTACACCTTC.